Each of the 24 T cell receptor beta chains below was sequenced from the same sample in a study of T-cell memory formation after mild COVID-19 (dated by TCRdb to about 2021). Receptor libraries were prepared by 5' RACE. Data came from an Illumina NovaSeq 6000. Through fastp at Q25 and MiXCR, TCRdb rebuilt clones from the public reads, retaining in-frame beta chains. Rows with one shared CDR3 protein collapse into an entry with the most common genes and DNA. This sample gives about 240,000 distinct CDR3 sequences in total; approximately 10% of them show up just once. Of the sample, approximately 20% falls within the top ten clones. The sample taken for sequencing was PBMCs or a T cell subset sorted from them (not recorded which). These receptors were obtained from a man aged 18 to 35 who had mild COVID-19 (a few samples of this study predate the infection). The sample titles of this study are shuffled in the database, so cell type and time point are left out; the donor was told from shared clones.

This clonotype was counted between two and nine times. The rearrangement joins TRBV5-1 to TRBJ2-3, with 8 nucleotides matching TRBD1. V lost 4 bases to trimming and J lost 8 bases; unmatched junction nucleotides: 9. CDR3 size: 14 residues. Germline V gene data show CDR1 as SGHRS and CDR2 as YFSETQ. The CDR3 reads CASSMTGELGTQYF. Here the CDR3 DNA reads TGCGCCAGCAGCATGACAGGGGAACTCGGTACGCAGTATTTT.

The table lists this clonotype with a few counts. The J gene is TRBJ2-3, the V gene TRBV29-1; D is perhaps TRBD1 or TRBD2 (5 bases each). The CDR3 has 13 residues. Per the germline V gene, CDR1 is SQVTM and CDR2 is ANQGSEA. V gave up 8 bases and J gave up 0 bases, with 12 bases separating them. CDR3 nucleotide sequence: TGCAGCCCAAGGGACCCCAGCACAGATACGCAGTATTTT. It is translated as CSPRDPSTDTQYF.

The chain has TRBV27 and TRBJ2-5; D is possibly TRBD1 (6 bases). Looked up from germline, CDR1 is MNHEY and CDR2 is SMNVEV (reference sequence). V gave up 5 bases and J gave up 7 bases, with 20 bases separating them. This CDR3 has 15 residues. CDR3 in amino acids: CASSTLQGRQATQYF. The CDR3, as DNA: TGTGCCAGCAGTACACTACAGGGACGGCAGGCGACCCAGTACTTC.

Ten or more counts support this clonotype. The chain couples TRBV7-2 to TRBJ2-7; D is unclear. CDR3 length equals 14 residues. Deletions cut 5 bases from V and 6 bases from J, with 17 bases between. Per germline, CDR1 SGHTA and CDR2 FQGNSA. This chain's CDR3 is CASSRRLIEGEQYF. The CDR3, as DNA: TGTGCCAGCAGCCGCCGACTCATTGAAGGCGAGCAGTACTTC.

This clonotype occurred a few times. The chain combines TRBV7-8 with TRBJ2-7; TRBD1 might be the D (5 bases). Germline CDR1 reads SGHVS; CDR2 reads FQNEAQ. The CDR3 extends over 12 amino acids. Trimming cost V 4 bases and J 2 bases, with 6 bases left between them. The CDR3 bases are TGTGCCAGCAGCTGGGGCACCTACGAGCAGTACGTC. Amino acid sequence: CASSWGTYEQYV.

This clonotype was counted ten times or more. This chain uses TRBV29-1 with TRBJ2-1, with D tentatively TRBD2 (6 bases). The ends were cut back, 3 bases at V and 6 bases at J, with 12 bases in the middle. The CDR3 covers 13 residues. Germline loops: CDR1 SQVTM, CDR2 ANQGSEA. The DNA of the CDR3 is TGCAGCGTTGAGGTCCAGGGAGGCAATGAGCAGTTCTTC. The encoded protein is CSVEVQGGNEQFF.

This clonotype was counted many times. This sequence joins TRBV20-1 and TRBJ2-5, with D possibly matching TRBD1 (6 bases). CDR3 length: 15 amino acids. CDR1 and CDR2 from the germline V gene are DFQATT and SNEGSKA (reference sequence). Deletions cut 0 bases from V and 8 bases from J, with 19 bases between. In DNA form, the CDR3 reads TGCAGTGCTAGAGATTTTGCGCGGGTTGGGGGCACCCAGTACTTC. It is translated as CSARDFARVGGTQYF.

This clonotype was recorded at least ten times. The CDR3 bases are TGTGCCACCCGCCTACCGGGATCCACCTACGAGCAGTACTTC. It codes for CATRLPGSTYEQYF. The chain employs TRBV7-2 and TRBJ2-7; the D gene is possibly TRBD2 (5 bases). The CDR3 spans 14 residues. The V end was cut by 10 bases, the J end by 2 bases, with 18 bases between. The germline gives CDR1 SGHTA, CDR2 FQGNSA.

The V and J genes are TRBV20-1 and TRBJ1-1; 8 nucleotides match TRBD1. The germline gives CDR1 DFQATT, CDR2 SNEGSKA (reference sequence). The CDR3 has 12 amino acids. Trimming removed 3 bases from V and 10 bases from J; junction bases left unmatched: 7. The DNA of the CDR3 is TGCAGTGCTAGGGCAAGGGACAGGAGAGCTTTCTTT. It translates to CSARARDRRAFF.

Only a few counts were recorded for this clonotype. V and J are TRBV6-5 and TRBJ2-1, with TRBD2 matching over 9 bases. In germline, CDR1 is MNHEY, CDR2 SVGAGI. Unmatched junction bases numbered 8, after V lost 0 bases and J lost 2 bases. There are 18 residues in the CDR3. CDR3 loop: CASSYSRGSGGAYNEQFF. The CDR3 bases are TGTGCCAGCAGTTACTCGAGGGGTAGCGGGGGAGCCTACAATGAGCAGTTCTTC.

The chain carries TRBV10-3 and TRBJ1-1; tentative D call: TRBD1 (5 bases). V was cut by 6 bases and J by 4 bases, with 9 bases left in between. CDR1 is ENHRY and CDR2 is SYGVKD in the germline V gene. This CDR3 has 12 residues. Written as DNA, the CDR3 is TGTGCCATCAGGGAGGGGTCCACTGAAGCTTTCTTT. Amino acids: CAIREGSTEAFF.

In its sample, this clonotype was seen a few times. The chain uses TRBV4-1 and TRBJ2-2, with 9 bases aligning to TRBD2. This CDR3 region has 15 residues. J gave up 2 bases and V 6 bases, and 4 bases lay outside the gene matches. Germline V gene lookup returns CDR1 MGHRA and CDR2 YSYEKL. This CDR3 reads CASRVSGGNTGELFF. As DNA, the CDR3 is TGCGCCAGCAGAGTTAGCGGGGGCAACACCGGGGAGCTGTTTTTT.

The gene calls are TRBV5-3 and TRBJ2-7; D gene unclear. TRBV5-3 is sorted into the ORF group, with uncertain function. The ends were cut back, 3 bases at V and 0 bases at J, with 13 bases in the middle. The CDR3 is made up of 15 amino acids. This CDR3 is CARSSLGKSSYEQYV. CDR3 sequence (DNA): TGTGCCAGAAGCTCCCTAGGGAAGAGCTCCTACGAGCAGTACGTC.

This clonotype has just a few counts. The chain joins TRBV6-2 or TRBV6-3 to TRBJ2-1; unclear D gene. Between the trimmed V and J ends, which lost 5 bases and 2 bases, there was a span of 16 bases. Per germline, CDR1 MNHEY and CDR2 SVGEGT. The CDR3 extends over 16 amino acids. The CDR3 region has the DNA TGTGCCAGCAGTCCGACGATACCCACTACCTACAATGAGCAGTTCTTC. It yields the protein CASSPTIPTTYNEQFF.

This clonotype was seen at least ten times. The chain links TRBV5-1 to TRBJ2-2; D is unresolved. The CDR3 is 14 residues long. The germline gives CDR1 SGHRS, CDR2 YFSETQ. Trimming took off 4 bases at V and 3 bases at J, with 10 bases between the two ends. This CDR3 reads CASSRRTDTGELFF. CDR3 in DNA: TGCGCCAGCAGCCGCAGGACCGACACCGGGGAGCTGTTTTTT.

This chain's CDR3 is CASSYGGVTEAFF. The DNA of the CDR3 is TGTGCCAGCAGTTATGGGGGTGTTACTGAAGCTTTCTTT. The chain carries TRBV6-5 and TRBJ1-1; TRBD1 might be the D (5 bases). Germline assignment: CDR1 MNHEY and CDR2 SVGAGI. This CDR3 has 13 residues. Trimming pared 3 bases from V and 5 bases from J, leaving 10 bases between.

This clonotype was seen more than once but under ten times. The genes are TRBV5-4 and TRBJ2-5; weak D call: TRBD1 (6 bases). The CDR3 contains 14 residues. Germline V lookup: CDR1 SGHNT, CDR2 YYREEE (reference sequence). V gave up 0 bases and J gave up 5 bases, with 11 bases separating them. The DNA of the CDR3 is TGTGCCAGCAGCTTGGATCAGGGGACGGAGACCCAGTACTTC. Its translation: CASSLDQGTETQYF.

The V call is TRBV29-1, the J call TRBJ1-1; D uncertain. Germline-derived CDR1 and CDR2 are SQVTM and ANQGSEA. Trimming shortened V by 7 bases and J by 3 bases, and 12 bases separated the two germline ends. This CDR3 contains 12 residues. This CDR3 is CSGAWTDTEAFF. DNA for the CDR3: TGCAGCGGGGCATGGACGGACACTGAAGCTTTCTTT.

DNA of the CDR3: TGTGCCAGCAGCCCGGGACTAGTGGGGGAGCTAAGATTCTTC. Its protein is CASSPGLVGELRFF. The V and J genes are TRBV4-2 and TRBJ2-1, with TRBD2 matching over 8 bases. This CDR3 contains 14 residues. Germline assignment: CDR1 LGHNA and CDR2 YNFKEQ. Germline trimming cut 4 bases from V and 16 bases from J; bases unmatched to any gene: 15.

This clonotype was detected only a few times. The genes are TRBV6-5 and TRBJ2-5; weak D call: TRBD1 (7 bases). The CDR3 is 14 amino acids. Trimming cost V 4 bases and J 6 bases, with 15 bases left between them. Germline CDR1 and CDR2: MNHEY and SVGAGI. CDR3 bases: TGTGCCAGCAGTTTCGGAGGGGGCGGAAAGACCCAGTACTTC. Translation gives CASSFGGGGKTQYF.

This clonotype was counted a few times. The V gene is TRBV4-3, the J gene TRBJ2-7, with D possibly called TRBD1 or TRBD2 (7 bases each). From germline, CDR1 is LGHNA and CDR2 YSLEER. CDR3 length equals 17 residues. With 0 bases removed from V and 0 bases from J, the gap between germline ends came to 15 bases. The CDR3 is CASSQDVSGDSSYEQYF. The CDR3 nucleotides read TGCGCCAGCAGCCAAGATGTGAGCGGGGACAGCTCCTACGAGCAGTACTTC.

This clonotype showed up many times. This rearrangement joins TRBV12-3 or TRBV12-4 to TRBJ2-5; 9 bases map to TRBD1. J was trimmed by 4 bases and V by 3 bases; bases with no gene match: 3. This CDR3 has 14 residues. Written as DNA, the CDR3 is TGTGCCAGCAGTTTCCCGGACAGGGGAGAGACCCAGTACTTC. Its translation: CASSFPDRGETQYF.

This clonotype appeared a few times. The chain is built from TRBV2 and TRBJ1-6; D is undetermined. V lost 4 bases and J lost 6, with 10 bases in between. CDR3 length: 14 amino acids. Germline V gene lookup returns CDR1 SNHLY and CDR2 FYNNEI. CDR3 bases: TGTGCCAGCAGTGCGCGGGGTGGTAATTCACCCCTCCACTTT. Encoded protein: CASSARGGNSPLHF.

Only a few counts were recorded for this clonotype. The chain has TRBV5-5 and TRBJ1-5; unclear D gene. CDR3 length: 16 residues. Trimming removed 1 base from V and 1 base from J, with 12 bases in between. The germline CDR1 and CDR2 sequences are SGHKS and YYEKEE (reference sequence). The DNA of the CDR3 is TGTGCCAGCAGCTTGCTCACCGGAGGCAGCAATCAGCCCCAGCATTTT. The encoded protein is CASSLLTGGSNQPQHF. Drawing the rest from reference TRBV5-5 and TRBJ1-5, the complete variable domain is DAGVTQSPTHLIKTRGQQVTLRCSPISGHKSVSWYQQVLGQGPQFIFQYYEKEERGRGNFPDRFSARQFPNYSSELNVNALLLGDSALYLCASSLLTGGSNQPQHFGDGTRLSIL.